This T cell receptor beta chain was found in a study of beta chain features in type 1 diabetes. Study results and limitations: A moderate, significant TCRB CDR3 shortening appeared in type 1 diabetes across four CD4+ subsets. In the patient group, naive, central memory and Treg TCRB repertoires seemed more alike than in the healthy donor group.

A note on this clone: The antigen remains undetermined.

Sequenced material consisted of expressed TCRB transcripts (all of the isolated RNA was reverse transcribed). TCRdb keeps only in-frame clones here, not all; method: immunoSEQ multiplex PCR. The sample has 600,000 or so clones; around an eighth are singletons. The sample consisted of naive CD4+ T cells from blood. The clonotype originates from a man aged 18 to 30 with type 1 diabetes.

The CDR3 here is CASSVAVASYEQYF. The CDR3 DNA follows: TGTGCCAGCAGCGTAGCCGTTGCCTCCTACGAGCAGTACTTC. The chain couples TRBV9 to TRBJ2-7; D gene unclear. The CDR3 length is 14 residues. CDR1 and CDR2 from the germline V gene are SGDLS and YYNGEE. V was cut by 0 bases and J by 0 bases, with 7 bases left in between.